The 20 T cell receptor beta chains given below trace back to one sample, sequenced in a study of shared T cell receptors in the human thymus. Assay used: immunoSEQ multiplex PCR; TCRdb lists only in-frame clones, some missing. Counted here are roughly 550,000 clones, 70% to 80% occurring once; the ten biggest clones make up around 0.013%. In addition, the sample was reused for a study of human thymus T cells.

The sample comprised thymocytes. These receptors were collected from a boy under three years old with a congenital heart defect.

This clone was counted a few times. This chain links TRBV21-1 with TRBJ2-1; no check of the table's D call, TRBD2, against the DNA was made. TRBV21-1 represents a pseudogene. This CDR3 spans 15 amino acids. The CDR3: CASSKRRSPYNEQFF. Here the CDR3 DNA reads TGTGCCAGCAGCAAACGTAGGAGTCCCTACAATGAGCAGTTCTTC.

The gene calls are TRBV6-5 and TRBJ2-7; D might be TRBD2 (6 bases). Germline V lookup: CDR1 MNHEY, CDR2 SVGAGI. Trimming shortened V by 5 bases and J by 6 bases, and 11 bases separated the two germline ends. CDR3 length: 12 amino acids. In DNA, the CDR3 is TGTGCCAGCAGTCGTCTCGGGGGCGAGCAGTACTTC. This encodes CASSRLGGEQYF.

The V gene is TRBV5-6, the J gene TRBJ1-2; tentatively, D is TRBD1 (6 bases). The CDR3 length is 14 residues. The germline CDR1 and CDR2 sequences are SGHDT and YYEEEE. The V end was cut by 4 bases, the J end by 2 bases, with 12 bases between. CDR3 region: CASSRRTVNYGYTF. In DNA, the CDR3 is TGTGCCAGCAGCCGCCGGACAGTGAACTATGGCTACACCTTC.

This clone was recorded a few times. The genes are TRBV5-6 and TRBJ1-2, with TRBD1 matching over 8 bases. With 4 bases clipped from V and 0 bases from J, the junction kept 2 bases outside the gene matches. This CDR3 comprises 14 residues. CDR1 and CDR2 (germline): SGHDT, YYEEEE. CDR3 nucleotide sequence: TGTGCCAGCAGCGGGGACAGGTCTAACTATGGCTACACCTTC. Its translation is CASSGDRSNYGYTF.

The chain uses TRBV27 and TRBJ1-1; D gene uncertain. The CDR3 totals 14 residues. The V end was cut by 5 bases, the J end by 2 bases, with 12 bases between. Germline V gives CDR1 MNHEY, CDR2 SMNVEV (reference sequence). CDR3 sequence: CASSIRQGNTEAFF. CDR3 bases: TGTGCCAGCAGTATTAGACAAGGAAACACTGAAGCTTTCTTT.

V is TRBV30 and J is TRBJ2-5; TRBD2 might be the D (6 bases). Trimming took 4 bases from V and 3 from J, leaving 15 bases between them. CDR3 length: 14 residues. Germline values: CDR1 GTSNPN, CDR2 SVGIG (reference sequence). The CDR3 is CAWTPSVREETQYF. The CDR3 nucleotides read TGTGCCTGGACCCCTAGCGTTCGAGAAGAGACCCAGTACTTC. The full variable domain, its missing parts supplied by reference TRBV30 and TRBJ2-5, is SQTIHQWPATLVQPVGSPLSLECTVEGTSNPNLYWYRQAAGRGLQLLFYSVGIGQISSEVPQNLSASRPQDRQFILSSKKLLLSDSGFYLCAWTPSVREETQYFGPGTRLLVL.

V usage is TRBV12-5 and J usage is TRBJ1-5; a weak D match, TRBD1 (6 bases). CDR1 is LGHNT, CDR2 FRNRAP, per germline. The CDR3 has 17 amino acids. V lost 6 bases, J lost 2 bases, and 20 bases lay in between. CDR3 in amino acids: CASGGTTGIPGNQPQHF. The CDR3 nucleotides are TGTGCTAGTGGGGGCACCACAGGGATACCGGGCAATCAGCCCCAGCATTTT.

Turning to this clone: At one of its ends the junction is not consistent with the germline gene, which may arise from a read error. Different DNA sequences within this sample yield the same CDR3. This chain links TRBV7-8 with TRBJ2-7, with D perhaps TRBD2 (6 bases). This CDR3 contains 15 residues. CDR1 is SGHVS and CDR2 is FQNEAQ in the germline V gene. CDR3 sequence: CASSPTAGTAYEQYF. CDR3 DNA: TGCGCCAGCAGCCCAACGGCAGGGACTGCCTACGAGCAGTACTTC.

CDR3 DNA sequence: TGCGCCACACGTTCGGGACAGAGAAGCTCTGGGGCCAACGTCCTGACTTTC. The encoded protein is CATRSGQRSSGANVLTF. This chain uses TRBV5-1 with TRBJ2-6; 7 nucleotides agree with TRBD1. The germline V gene has CDR1 SGHRS and CDR2 YFSETQ. V was clipped by 9 bases and J by 0 bases; unmatched bases: 12. CDR3 length: 17 residues.

The chain is built from TRBV7-3 and TRBJ1-1; 7 bases are a match to TRBD1. After removal of 5 bases from V and 0 bases from J, the junction contained 3 bases not matched to a gene. The germline CDR1 and CDR2 sequences are SGHTA and FQGTGA. This CDR3 region has 14 residues. The CDR3 DNA follows: TGTGCCAGCAGCCTGGACAGGATGAACACTGAAGCTTTCTTT. Protein: CASSLDRMNTEAFF.

This clone appeared a single time. This chain joins TRBV25-1 and TRBJ1-6; D ambiguous. The CDR3 totals 17 residues. The V end lost 6 bases, the J end lost 0 bases, and 15 bases lay between the germline ends. Germline assignment: CDR1 MGHDK and CDR2 SYGVNS. CDR3 residues: CASSPLGGSSYNSPLHF. DNA of the CDR3: TGTGCCAGCAGCCCCCTGGGCGGGAGCTCCTATAATTCACCCCTCCACTTT.

V and J are TRBV18 and TRBJ2-7; tentative D call: TRBD2 (5 bases). The CDR3 loop spans 14 amino acids. Trimming removed 4 bases from V and 2 bases from J, with 12 bases in between. Germline CDR1 is KGHSH and CDR2 is LQKENI. This CDR3 is CASSLLEEPYEQYF. CDR3 nucleotides: TGTGCCAGCTCACTTCTGGAGGAGCCCTACGAGCAGTACTTC. The variable domain in full, with the rest retrieved from reference TRBV18 and TRBJ2-7, is NAGVMQNPRHLVRRRGQEARLRCSPMKGHSHVYWYRQLPEEGLKFMVYLQKENIIDESGMPKERFSAEFPKEGPSILRIQQVVRGDSAAYFCASSLLEEPYEQYFGPGTRLTVT.

The sample holds one count of this clone. V usage is TRBV6-5 and J usage is TRBJ1-3; 10 nucleotides match TRBD1. With 4 bases clipped from V and 4 bases from J, the junction kept 7 bases outside the gene matches. Germline loops: CDR1 MNHEY, CDR2 SVGAGI. The CDR3 covers 16 residues. As DNA, the CDR3 is TGTGCCAGCAGTTCTCTCGACAGGGGGCAGGGAAACACCATATATTTT. This codes for CASSSLDRGQGNTIYF.

The CDR3 DNA is TGCGCCAGCAAGGAGGGCGAGCAGTACTTC. Translation gives CASKEGEQYF. The rearrangement joins TRBV10-2 to TRBJ2-7; the D gene is possibly TRBD2 (6 bases). This CDR3 contains 10 residues. V was shortened by 7 bases and J by 6 bases, with 7 bases between the two germline ends. Germline CDR1 WSHSY, CDR2 SAAADI.

The rearrangement links TRBV27 to TRBJ2-3, with 9 bases identical to TRBD1. The J segment lost 2 bases and the V segment lost 8 bases, leaving 8 bases of the junction unmatched. The CDR3 is made up of 15 amino acids. Germline V lookup: CDR1 MNHEY, CDR2 SMNVEV (reference sequence). CDR3 sequence: CASRIRDRDTDTQYF. Here the CDR3 DNA reads TGTGCCAGCCGTATCCGGGACAGGGACACAGATACGCAGTATTTT.

Only a few counts were recorded for this clone. V gene TRBV4-3 combines with J gene TRBJ2-7; 7 bases fit TRBD2. CDR3 length: 13 residues. The V gene's germline CDR1 is LGHNA and CDR2 YSLEER. The trim removed 1 base at V and 5 bases at J, leaving 2 bases unmatched. DNA of the CDR3: TGCGCCAGCAGCCAAGGGGGAGGGGACGAGCAGTACTTC. Encoded protein: CASSQGGGDEQYF.

Turning to this clone: Other DNA variants within this sample encode the same CDR3. This sequence joins TRBV28 and TRBJ1-2, with D perhaps matching TRBD1 (5 bases). Germline CDR1 and CDR2: MDHEN and SYDVKM. The ends were cut back, 7 bases at V and 4 bases at J, with 10 bases in the middle. This CDR3 is 12 amino acids long. CDR3 in amino acids: CASTLGGYGYTF. The CDR3 DNA is TGTGCCAGCACCCTCGGGGGCTATGGCTACACCTTC.

The chain has TRBV29-1 and TRBJ1-1, with a tentative D call TRBD1 (6 bases). The CDR3 loop spans 13 amino acids. Germline loops: CDR1 SQVTM, CDR2 ANQGSEA. DNA for the CDR3: TGCAGGACCAACAGGGTCAAAAACACTGAAGCTTTCTTT. Residues: CRTNRVKNTEAFF.

The genes are TRBV28 and TRBJ2-3; a possible D gene is TRBD2 (7 bases). The CDR3 runs 14 residues. The ends were cut back, 7 bases at V and 4 bases at J, with 15 bases in the middle. Per the germline V gene, CDR1 is MDHEN and CDR2 is SYDVKM. CDR3 amino acids: CASIRGGGPDTQYF. The CDR3 nucleotides read TGTGCCAGCATCCGAGGGGGGGGCCCAGATACGCAGTATTTT. Filled out from reference TRBV28 and TRBJ2-3, the complete variable domain reads DVKVTQSSRYLVKRTGEKVFLECVQDMDHENMFWYRQDPGLGLRLIYFSYDVKMKEKGDIPEGYSVSREKKERFSLILESASTNQTSMYLCASIRGGGPDTQYFGPGTRLTVL.

This CDR3 is CASSQDRFNRRTDTQYF. CDR3 DNA sequence: TGCGCCAGCAGCCAAGATCGGTTTAACAGACGCACAGATACGCAGTATTTT. The chain is built from TRBV4-3 and TRBJ2-3; D is unclear. This CDR3 region has 17 residues. CDR1 is LGHNA and CDR2 is YSLEER in the germline V gene. Trimming shortened V by 0 bases and J by 1 base, and 14 bases separated the two germline ends.